The 4 T cell receptor beta chains reported below all come from one sample, sequenced in a study of T cell responses to AZD1222 COVID-19 vaccine. Here immunoSEQ multiplex PCR was the method, and the copy in TCRdb shows in-frame clones only, minus some. The sample records tens of thousands of clones, roughly 80% being singletons. The sequenced sample was peripheral blood, obtained 28 days after the second AZD1222 dose. The receptors were sampled from an adult who received the AZD1222 COVID-19 vaccine.

The V and J genes are TRBV11-2 and TRBJ1-1; D call uncertain. CDR3 length: 17 residues. Germline assignment: CDR1 SGHAT and CDR2 FQNNGV. V was cut by 0 bases and J by 0 bases, with 14 bases left in between. The CDR3 region is CASSLERVGTMNTEAFF. The CDR3 DNA sequence: TGTGCCAGCAGCTTAGAACGTGTTGGTACCATGAACACTGAAGCTTTCTTT.

The J gene is TRBJ2-3, the V gene TRBV5-1, with 12 bases matching TRBD2. CDR3 size: 15 residues. V lost 4 bases, J lost 6 bases, and 6 bases stayed unmatched. Germline-derived CDR1 and CDR2 are SGHRS and YFSETQ. CDR3 in amino acids: CASSLRLAGDDTQYF. CDR3 DNA: TGCGCCAGCAGCCTAAGACTAGCGGGGGACGATACGCAGTATTTT.

The genes are TRBV30 and TRBJ1-1; D unresolved. V dropped 6 bases and J dropped 1 base, with 12 bases sitting between them. CDR1 GTSNPN and CDR2 SVGIG come from the germline V gene (reference sequence). There are 13 residues in the CDR3. The CDR3 nucleotides read TGTGCCTGCGCGGTGAGGAAGAACACTGAAGCTTTCTTT. The encoded protein is CACAVRKNTEAFF.

The rearrangement uses TRBV24-1 and TRBJ1-6; 11 bases fit TRBD1. The V segment lost 8 bases and the J segment 9 bases; nucleotides outside the gene matches: 29. Germline V lookup: CDR1 KGHDR, CDR2 SFDVKD. CDR3 length: 22 amino acids. This CDR3 is CATIIPGTGGKVTGANPSPLHF. The CDR3 DNA follows: TGTGCCACCATAATCCCCGGGACAGGGGGTAAAGTTACGGGGGCGAATCCTTCACCCCTCCACTTT.